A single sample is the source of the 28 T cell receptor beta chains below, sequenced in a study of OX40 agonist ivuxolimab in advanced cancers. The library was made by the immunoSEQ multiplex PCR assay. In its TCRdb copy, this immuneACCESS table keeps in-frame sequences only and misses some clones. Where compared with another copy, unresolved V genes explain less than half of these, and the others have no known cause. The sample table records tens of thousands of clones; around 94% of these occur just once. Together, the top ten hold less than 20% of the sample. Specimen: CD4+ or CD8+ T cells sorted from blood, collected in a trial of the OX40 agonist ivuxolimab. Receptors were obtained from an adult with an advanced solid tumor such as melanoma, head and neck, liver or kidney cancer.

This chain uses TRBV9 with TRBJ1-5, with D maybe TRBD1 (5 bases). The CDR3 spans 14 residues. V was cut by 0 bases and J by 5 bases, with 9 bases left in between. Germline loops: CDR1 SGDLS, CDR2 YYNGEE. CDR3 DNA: TGTGCCAGCAGCGTAGCCGACAGCTATCAGCCCCAGCATTTT. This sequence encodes CASSVADSYQPQHF.

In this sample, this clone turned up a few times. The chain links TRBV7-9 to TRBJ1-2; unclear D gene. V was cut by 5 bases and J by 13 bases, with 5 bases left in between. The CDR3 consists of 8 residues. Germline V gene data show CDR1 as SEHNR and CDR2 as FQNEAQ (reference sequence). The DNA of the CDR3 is TGTGCCAGCAGCCGGGGCACCTTC. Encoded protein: CASSRGTF. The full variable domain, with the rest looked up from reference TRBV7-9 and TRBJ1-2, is DTGVSQNPRHKITKRGQNVTFRCDPISEHNRLYWYRQTLGQGPEFLTYFQNEAQLEKSRLLSDRFSAERPKGSFSTLEIQRTEQGDSAMYLCASSRGTFGSGTRLTVV.

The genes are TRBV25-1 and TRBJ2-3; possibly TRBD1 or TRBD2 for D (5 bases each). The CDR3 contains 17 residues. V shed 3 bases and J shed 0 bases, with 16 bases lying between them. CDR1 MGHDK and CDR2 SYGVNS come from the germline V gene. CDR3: CASSEPWGPGSTDTQYF. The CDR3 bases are TGTGCCAGCAGTGAGCCCTGGGGACCCGGTAGCACAGATACGCAGTATTTT.

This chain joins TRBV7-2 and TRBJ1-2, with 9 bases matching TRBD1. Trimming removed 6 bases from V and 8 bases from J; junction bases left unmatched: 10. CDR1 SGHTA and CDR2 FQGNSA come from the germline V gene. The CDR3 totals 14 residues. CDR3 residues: CASRLATGGNGYTF. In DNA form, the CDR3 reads TGTGCCAGCAGACTCGCAACAGGGGGCAACGGCTACACCTTC.

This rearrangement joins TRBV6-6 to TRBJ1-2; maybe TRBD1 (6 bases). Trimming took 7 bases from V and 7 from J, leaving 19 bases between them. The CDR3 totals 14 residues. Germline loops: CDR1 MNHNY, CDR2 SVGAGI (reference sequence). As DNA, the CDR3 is TGTGCCAGCATCCCCTCCCGGGGGCAGCTTGGCTACACCTTC. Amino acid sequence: CASIPSRGQLGYTF.

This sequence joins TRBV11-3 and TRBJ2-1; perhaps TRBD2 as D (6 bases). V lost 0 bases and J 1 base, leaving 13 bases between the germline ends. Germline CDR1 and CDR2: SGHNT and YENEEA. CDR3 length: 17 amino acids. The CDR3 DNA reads TGTGCCAGCAGCTTAGATGGGACCGGGGGTTCCTACAATGAGCAGTTCTTC. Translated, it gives CASSLDGTGGSYNEQFF.

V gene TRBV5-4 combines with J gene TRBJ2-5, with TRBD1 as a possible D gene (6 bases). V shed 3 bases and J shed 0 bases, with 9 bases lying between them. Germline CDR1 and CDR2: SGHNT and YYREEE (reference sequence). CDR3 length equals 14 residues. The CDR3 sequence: CASSWRTDQETQYF. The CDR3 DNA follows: TGTGCCAGCAGCTGGCGGACAGACCAAGAGACCCAGTACTTC.

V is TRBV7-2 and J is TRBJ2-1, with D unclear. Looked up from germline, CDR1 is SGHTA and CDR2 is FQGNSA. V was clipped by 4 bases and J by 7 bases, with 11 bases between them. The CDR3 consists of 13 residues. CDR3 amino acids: CASSSDVRNEQFF. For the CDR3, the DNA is TGTGCCAGCAGCTCCGACGTGAGGAATGAGCAGTTCTTC.

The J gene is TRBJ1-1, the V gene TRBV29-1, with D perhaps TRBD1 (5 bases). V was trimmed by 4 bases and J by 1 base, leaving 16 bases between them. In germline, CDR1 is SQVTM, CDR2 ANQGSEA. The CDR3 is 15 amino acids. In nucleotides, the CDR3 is TGCAGCGTTGGACAGACTTGGACGGAGAACACTGAAGCTTTCTTT. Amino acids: CSVGQTWTENTEAFF.

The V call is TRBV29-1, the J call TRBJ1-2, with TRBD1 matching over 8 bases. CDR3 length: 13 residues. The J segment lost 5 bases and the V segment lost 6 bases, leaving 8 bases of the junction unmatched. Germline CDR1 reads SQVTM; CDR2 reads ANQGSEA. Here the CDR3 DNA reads TGCAGCGTGCTAACGGGACAGGAATATGGCTACACCTTC. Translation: CSVLTGQEYGYTF.

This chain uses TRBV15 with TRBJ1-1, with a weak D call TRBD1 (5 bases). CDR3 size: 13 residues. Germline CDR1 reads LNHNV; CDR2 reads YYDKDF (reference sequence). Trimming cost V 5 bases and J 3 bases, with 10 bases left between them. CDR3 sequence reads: CATSFQGHTEAFF. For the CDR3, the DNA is TGTGCCACCAGCTTTCAGGGCCACACTGAAGCTTTCTTT.

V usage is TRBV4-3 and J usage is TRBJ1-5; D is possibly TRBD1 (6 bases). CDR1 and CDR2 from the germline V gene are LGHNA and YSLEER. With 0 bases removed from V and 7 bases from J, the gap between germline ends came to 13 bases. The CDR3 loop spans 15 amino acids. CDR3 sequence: CASSQEQGNGQPQHF. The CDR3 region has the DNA TGCGCCAGCAGCCAAGAACAGGGAAACGGGCAGCCCCAGCATTTT.

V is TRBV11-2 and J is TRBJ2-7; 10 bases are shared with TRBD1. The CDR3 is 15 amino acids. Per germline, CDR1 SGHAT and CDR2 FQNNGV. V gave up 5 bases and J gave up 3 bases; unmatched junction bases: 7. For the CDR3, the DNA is TGTGCCAGCAGCGTGGGACAGGGGACCCTCTACGAGCAGTACTTC. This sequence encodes CASSVGQGTLYEQYF.

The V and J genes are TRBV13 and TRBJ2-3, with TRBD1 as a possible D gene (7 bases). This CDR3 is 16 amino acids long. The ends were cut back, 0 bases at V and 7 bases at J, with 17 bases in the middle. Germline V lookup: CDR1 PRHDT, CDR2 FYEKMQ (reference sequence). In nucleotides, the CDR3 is TGTGCCAGCAGCTTAGGCCTGGTAGCGGACAGGAATACGCAGTATTTT. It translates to CASSLGLVADRNTQYF.

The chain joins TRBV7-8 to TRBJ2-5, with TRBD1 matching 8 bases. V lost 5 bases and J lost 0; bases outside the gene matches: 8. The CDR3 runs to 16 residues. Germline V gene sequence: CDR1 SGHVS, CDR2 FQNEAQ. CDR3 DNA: TGTGCCAGCAGCCCCCACGACAGGGGCTACCAAGAGACCCAGTACTTC. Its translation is CASSPHDRGYQETQYF.

CDR3 region: CASSLAGNTEAFF. For the CDR3, the DNA is TGTGCCAGCAGTTTGGCAGGTAACACTGAAGCTTTCTTT. V is TRBV27 and J is TRBJ1-1; D not resolved. This CDR3 region has 13 residues. Germline lookup yields CDR1 MNHEY and CDR2 SMNVEV (reference sequence). Trimming pared 3 bases from V and 2 bases from J, leaving 7 bases between.

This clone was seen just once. CDR3 nucleotide sequence: TGTGCCAGAAGCTCGCCCCCGGGACAGGGGCTTCCCAGGAGCTATGGCTACACCTTC. This encodes CARSSPPGQGLPRSYGYTF. The chain links TRBV5-3 to TRBJ1-2; TRBD1 matches 10 bases. TRBV5-3 carries the ORF label, with uncertain function. The V gene end was trimmed by 3 bases and the J gene end by 4 bases; junction bases not matched to a gene: 18. The CDR3 is 19 residues long.

The CDR3: CASSRYPGPGNQPQHF. Written as DNA, the CDR3 is TGTGCCAGCAGTCGGTATCCCGGGCCCGGCAATCAGCCCCAGCATTTT. The V gene is TRBV28, the J gene TRBJ1-5; D is ambiguous. The V and J ends lost 5 bases and 2 bases respectively, with 16 bases between them. This CDR3 is built from 16 residues. From germline, CDR1 is MDHEN and CDR2 SYDVKM. The full variable domain, its missing parts supplied by reference TRBV28 and TRBJ1-5, is DVKVTQSSRYLVKRTGEKVFLECVQDMDHENMFWYRQDPGLGLRLIYFSYDVKMKEKGDIPEGYSVSREKKERFSLILESASTNQTSMYLCASSRYPGPGNQPQHFGDGTRLSIL.

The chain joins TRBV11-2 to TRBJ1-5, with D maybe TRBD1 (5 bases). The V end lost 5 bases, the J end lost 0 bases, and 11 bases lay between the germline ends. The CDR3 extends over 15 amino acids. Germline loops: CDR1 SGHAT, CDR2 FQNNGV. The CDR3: CASSRDGYSNQPQHF. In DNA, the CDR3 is TGTGCCAGCAGCCGGGACGGGTATAGCAATCAGCCCCAGCATTTT.

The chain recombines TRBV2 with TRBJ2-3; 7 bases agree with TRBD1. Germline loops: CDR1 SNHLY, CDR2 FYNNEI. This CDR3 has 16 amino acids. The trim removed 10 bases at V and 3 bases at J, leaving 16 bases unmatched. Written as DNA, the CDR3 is TGTGCCACCAACTCCGGACAGGCCTCTAGGACAGATACGCAGTATTTT. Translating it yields CATNSGQASRTDTQYF.

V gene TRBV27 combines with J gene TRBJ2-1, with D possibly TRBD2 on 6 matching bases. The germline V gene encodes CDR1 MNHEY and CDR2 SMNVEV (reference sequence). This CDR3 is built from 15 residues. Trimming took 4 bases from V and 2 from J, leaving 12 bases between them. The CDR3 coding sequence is TGTGCCAGCAGTTGGTCCGGGAGTGCCTACAATGAGCAGTTCTTC. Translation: CASSWSGSAYNEQFF.

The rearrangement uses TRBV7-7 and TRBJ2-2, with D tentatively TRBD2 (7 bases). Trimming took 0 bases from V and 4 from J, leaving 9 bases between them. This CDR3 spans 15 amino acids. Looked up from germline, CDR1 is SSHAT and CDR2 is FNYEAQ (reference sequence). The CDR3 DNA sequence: TGTGCCAGCAGCTTAGCGGGGGGGCCCACCGGGGAGCTGTTTTTT. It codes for CASSLAGGPTGELFF.

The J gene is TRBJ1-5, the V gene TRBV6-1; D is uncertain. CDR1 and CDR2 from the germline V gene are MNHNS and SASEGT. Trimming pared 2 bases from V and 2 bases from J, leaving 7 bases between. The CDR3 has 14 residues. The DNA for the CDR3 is TGTGCCAGCAGTGAATGGCAGGGCAATCAGCCCCAGCATTTT. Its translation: CASSEWQGNQPQHF.

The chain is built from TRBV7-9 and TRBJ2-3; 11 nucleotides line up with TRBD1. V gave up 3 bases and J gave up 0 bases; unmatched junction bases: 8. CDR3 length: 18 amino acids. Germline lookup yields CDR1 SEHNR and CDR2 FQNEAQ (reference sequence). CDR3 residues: CASSLIAGQGASTDTQYF. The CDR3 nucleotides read TGTGCCAGCAGCTTGATAGCTGGACAGGGGGCGAGCACAGATACGCAGTATTTT.

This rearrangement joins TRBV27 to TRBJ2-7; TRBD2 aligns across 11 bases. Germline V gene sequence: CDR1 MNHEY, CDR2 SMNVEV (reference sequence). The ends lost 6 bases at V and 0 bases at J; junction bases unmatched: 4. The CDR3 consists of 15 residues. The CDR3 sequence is CASSPGLAGSYEQYF. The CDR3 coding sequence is TGTGCCAGCAGCCCCGGACTAGCGGGCTCCTACGAGCAGTACTTC.

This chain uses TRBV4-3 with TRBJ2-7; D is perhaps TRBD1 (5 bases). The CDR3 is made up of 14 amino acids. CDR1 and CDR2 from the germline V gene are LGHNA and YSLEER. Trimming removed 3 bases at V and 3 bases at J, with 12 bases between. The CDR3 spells CASSHLGQGYEQYF. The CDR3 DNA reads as TGCGCCAGCAGCCACCTTGGCCAGGGCTACGAGCAGTACTTC.

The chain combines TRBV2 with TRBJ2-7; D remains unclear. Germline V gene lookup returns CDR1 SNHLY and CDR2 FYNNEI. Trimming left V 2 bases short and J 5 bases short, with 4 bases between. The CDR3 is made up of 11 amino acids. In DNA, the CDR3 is TGTGCCAGCAGTGAAACCCACGAGCAGTACTTC. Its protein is CASSETHEQYF.

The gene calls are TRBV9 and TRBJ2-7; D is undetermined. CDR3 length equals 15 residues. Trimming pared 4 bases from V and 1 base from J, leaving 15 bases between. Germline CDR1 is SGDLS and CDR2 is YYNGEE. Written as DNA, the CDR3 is TGTGCCAGCAGCCCACCCCCCGCTGGGTCCTACGAGCAGTACTTC. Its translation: CASSPPPAGSYEQYF.